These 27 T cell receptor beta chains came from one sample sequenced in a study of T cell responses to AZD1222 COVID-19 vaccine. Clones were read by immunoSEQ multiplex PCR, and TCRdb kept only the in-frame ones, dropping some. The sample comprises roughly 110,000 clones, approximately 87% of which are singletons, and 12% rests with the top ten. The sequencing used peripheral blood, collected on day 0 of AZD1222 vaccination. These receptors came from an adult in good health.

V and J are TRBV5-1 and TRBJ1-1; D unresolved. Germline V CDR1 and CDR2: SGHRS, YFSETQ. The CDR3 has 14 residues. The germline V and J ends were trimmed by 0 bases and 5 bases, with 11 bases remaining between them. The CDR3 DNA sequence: TGCGCCAGCAGCTTGGGAGGAGGATTAACTGAAGCTTTCTTT. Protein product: CASSLGGGLTEAFF. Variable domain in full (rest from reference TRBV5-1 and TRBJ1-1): KAGVTQTPRYLIKTRGQQVTLSCSPISGHRSVSWYQQTPGQGLQFLFEYFSETQRNKGNFPGRFSGRQFSNSRSEMNVSTLELGDSALYLCASSLGGGLTEAFFGQGTRLTVV.

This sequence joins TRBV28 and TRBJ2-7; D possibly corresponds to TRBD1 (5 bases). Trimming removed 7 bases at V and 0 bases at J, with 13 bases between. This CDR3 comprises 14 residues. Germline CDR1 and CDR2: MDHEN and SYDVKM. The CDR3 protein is CASIKGRYSYEQYF. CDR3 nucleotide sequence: TGTGCCAGCATTAAGGGGCGGTACTCCTACGAGCAGTACTTC.

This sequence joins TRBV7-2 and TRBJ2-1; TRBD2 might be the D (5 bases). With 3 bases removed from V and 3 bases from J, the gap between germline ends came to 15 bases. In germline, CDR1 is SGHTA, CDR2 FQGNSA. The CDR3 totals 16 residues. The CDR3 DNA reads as TGTGCCAGCAGCTTGAGGACCGGAGGCGGCTACAATGAGCAGTTCTTC. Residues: CASSLRTGGGYNEQFF.

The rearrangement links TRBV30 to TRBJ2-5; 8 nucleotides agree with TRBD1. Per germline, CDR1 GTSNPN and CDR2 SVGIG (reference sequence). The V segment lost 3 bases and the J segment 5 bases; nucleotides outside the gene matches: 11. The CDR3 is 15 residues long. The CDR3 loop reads CAWSQGPGGEETQYF. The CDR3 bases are TGTGCCTGGAGCCAGGGGCCAGGGGGCGAGGAGACCCAGTACTTC. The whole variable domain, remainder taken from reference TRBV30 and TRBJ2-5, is SQTIHQWPATLVQPVGSPLSLECTVEGTSNPNLYWYRQAAGRGLQLLFYSVGIGQISSEVPQNLSASRPQDRQFILSSKKLLLSDSGFYLCAWSQGPGGEETQYFGPGTRLLVL.

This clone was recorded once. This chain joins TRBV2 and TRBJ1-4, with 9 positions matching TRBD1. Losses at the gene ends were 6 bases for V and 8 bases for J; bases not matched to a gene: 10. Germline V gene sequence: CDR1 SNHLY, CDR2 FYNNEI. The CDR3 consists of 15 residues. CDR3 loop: CASSRGQGSGEKLFF. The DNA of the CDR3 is TGTGCCAGCAGCCGCGGACAGGGGAGTGGGGAAAAACTGTTTTTT.

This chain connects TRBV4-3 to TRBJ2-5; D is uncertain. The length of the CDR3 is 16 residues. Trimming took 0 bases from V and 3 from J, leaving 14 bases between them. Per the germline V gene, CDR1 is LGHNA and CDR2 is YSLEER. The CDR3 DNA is TGCGCCAGCAGCCAAGATCGGGTCCCAAGGGAAGAGACCCAGTACTTC. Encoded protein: CASSQDRVPREETQYF.

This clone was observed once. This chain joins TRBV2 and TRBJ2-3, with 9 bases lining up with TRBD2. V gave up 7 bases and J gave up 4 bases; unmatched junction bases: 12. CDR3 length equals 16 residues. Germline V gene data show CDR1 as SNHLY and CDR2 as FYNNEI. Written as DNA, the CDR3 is TGTGCCAGCAAATTTGGCGGGAGGGGGAGGGCAGATACGCAGTATTTT. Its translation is CASKFGGRGRADTQYF.

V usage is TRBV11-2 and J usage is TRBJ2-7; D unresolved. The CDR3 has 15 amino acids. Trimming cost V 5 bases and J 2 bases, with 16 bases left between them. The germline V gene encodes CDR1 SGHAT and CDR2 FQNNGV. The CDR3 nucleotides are TGTGCCAGCAGCCCCTCACCAGCCAAACCCTACGAGCAGTACTTC. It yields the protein CASSPSPAKPYEQYF.

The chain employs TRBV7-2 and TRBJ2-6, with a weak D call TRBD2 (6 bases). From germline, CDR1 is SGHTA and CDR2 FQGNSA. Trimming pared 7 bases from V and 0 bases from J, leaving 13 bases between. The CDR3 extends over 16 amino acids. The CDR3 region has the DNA TGTGCCAGCACCGAATCCGGGGGCTCTGGGGCCAACGTCCTGACTTTC. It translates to CASTESGGSGANVLTF.

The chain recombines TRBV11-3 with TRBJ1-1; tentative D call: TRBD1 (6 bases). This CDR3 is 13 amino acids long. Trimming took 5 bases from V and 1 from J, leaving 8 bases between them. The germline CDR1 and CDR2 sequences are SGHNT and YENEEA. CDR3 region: CASSRQENTEAFF. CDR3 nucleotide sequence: TGTGCCAGCAGCCGACAGGAGAACACTGAAGCTTTCTTT.

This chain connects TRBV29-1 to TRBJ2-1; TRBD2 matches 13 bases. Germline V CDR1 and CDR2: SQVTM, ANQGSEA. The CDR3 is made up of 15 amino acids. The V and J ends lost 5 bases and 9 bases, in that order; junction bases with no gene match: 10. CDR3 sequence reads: CSVTPTSGRALEQFF. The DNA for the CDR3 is TGCAGCGTTACCCCCACTAGCGGGAGGGCCCTTGAGCAGTTCTTC.

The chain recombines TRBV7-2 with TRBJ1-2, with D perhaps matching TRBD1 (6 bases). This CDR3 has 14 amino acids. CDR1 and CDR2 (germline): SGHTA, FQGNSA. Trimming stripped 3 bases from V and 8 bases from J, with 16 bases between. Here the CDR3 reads CASSFGQQKQGYTF. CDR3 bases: TGTGCCAGCAGCTTCGGACAGCAAAAGCAAGGCTACACCTTC. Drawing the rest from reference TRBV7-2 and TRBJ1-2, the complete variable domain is GAGVSQSPSNKVTEKGKDVELRCDPISGHTALYWYRQSLGQGLEFLIYFQGNSAPDKSGLPSDRFSAERTGGSVSTLTIQRTQQEDSAVYLCASSFGQQKQGYTFGSGTRLTVV.

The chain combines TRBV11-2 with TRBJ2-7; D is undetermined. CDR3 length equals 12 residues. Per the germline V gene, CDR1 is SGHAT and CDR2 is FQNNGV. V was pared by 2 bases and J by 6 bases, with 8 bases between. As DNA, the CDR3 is TGTGCCAGCAGCTTATCCATGGGCGAGCAGTACTTC. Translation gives CASSLSMGEQYF.

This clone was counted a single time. CDR3 DNA: TGTGCCAGCAGCTTATCCGACACGCGGAAAGCTGCTAATGAAAAACTGTTTTTT. Protein sequence: CASSLSDTRKAANEKLFF. The chain uses TRBV21-1 and TRBJ1-4. TRBV21-1 is tagged as a pseudogene. The CDR3 extends over 18 amino acids.

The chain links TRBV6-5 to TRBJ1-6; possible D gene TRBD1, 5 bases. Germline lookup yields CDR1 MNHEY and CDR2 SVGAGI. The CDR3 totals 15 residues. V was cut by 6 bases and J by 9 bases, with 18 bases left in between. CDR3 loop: CASRTTVGLGSPLHF. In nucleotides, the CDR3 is TGTGCCAGCAGAACGACAGTAGGGCTCGGTTCACCCCTCCACTTT.

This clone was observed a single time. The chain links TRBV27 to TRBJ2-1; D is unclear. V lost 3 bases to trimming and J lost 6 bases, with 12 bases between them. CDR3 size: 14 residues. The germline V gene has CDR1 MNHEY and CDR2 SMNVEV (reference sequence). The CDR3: CASSLRQNPNEQFF. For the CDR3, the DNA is TGTGCCAGCAGTTTGAGGCAGAACCCCAATGAGCAGTTCTTC.

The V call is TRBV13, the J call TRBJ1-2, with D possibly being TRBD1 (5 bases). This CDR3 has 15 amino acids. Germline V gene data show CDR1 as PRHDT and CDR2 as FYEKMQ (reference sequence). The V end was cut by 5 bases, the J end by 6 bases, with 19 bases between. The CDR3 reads CASSKWGLRDDGYTF. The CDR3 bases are TGTGCCAGCAGCAAATGGGGACTTAGAGACGATGGCTACACCTTC.

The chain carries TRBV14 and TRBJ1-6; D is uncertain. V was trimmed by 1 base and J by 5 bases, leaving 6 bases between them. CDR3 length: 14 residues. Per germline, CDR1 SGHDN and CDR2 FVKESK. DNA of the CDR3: TGTGCCAGCAGCCAAGGCAGAAATAATTCACCCCTCCACTTT. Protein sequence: CASSQGRNNSPLHF.

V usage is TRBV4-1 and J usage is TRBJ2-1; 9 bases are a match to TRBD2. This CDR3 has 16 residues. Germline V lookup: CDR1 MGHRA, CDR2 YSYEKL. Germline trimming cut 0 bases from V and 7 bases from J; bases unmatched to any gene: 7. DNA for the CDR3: TGCGCCAGCAGCCAAGAGCGCGGGGGGGCAGGGAATGAGCAGTTCTTC. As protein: CASSQERGGAGNEQFF.

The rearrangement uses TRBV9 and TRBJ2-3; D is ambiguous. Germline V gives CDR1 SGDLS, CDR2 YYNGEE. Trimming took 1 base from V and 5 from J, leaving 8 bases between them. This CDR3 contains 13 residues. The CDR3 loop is CASSVNGLDTQYF. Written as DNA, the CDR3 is TGTGCCAGCAGCGTAAACGGGTTAGATACGCAGTATTTT. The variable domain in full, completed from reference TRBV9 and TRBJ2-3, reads DSGVTQTPKHLITATGQRVTLRCSPRSGDLSVYWYQQSLDQGLQFLIQYYNGEERAKGNILERFSAQQFPDLHSELNLSSLELGDSALYFCASSVNGLDTQYFGPGTRLTVL.

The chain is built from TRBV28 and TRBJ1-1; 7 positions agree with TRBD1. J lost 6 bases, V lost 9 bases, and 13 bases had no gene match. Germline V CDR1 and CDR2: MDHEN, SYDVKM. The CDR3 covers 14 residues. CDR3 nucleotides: TGTGCCAGTTCCCTCGACAGGGTGAGGGCTGAAGCTTTCTTT. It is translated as CASSLDRVRAEAFF. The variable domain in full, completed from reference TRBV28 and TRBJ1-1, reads DVKVTQSSRYLVKRTGEKVFLECVQDMDHENMFWYRQDPGLGLRLIYFSYDVKMKEKGDIPEGYSVSREKKERFSLILESASTNQTSMYLCASSLDRVRAEAFFGQGTRLTVV.

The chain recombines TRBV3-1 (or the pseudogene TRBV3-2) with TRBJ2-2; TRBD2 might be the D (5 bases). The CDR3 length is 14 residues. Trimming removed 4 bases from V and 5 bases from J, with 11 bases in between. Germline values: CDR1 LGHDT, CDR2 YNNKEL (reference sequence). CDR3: CASSPPSGTGELFF. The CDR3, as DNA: TGTGCCAGCAGCCCACCGTCGGGGACCGGGGAGCTGTTTTTT.

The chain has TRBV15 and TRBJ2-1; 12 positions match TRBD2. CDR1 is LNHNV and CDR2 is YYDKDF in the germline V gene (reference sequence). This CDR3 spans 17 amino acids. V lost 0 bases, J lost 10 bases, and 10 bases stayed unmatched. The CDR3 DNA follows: TGTGCCACCAGCAGAGATCTGACTAGCGGGAGTGGGGGAGAGCAGTTCTTC. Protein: CATSRDLTSGSGGEQFF.

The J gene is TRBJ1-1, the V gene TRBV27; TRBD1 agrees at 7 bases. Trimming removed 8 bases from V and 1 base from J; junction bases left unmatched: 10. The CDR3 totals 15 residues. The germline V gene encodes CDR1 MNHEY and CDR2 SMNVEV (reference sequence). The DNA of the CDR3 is TGTGCCAGCCTTTATAGACAGGGAACGAACACTGAAGCTTTCTTT. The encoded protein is CASLYRQGTNTEAFF.

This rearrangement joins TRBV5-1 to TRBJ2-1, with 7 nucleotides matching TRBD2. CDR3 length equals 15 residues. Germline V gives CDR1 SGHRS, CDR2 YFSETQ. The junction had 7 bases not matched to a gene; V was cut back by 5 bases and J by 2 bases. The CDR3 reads CASSSSGRAYNEQFF. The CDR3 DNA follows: TGCGCCAGCAGTTCTAGCGGTAGGGCCTACAATGAGCAGTTCTTC.

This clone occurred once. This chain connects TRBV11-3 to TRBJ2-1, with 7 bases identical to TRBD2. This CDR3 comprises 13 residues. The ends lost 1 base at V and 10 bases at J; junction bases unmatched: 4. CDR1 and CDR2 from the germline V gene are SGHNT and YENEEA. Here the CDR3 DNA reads TGTGCCAGCAGCTTAGGCGGGAGACGCGAGCAGTTCTTC. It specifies CASSLGGRREQFF.

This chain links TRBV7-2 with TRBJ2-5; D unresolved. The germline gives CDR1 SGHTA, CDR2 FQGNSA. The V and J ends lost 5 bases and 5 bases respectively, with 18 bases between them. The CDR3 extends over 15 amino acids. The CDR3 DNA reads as TGTGCCAGCAGCACAGTGACCGCAGGAAAGGAGACCCAGTACTTC. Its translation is CASSTVTAGKETQYF.